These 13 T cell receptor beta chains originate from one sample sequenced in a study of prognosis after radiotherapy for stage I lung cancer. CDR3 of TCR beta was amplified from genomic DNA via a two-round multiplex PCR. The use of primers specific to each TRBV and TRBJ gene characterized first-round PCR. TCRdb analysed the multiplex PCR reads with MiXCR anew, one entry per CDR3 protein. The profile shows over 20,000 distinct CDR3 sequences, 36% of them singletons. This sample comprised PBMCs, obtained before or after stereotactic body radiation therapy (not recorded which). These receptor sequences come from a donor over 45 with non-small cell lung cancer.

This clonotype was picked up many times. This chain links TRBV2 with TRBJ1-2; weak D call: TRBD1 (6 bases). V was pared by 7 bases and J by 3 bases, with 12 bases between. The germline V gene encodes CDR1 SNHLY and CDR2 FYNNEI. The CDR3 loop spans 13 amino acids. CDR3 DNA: TGTGCCAGCACCGGAGGGGGGTACTATGGCTACACCTTC. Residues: CASTGGGYYGYTF.

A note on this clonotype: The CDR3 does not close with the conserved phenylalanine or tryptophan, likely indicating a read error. The CDR3 bases are TGTGCCTCCGGGGACAGGGGGCTGACAGAAGCTTTCCTT. This encodes CASGDRGLTEAFL. This sequence joins TRBV7-2 and TRBJ1-1, with 12 bases identical to TRBD1. Germline V gene lookup returns CDR1 SGHTA and CDR2 FQGNSA. J lost 8 bases, V lost 11 bases, and 9 bases had no gene match. CDR3 length: 13 amino acids.

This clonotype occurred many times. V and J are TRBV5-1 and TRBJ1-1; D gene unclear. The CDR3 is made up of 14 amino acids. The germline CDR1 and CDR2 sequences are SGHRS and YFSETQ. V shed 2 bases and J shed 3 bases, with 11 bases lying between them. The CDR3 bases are TGCGCCAGCAGCTTCCTCTCAGAGGACACTGAAGCTTTCTTT. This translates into CASSFLSEDTEAFF.

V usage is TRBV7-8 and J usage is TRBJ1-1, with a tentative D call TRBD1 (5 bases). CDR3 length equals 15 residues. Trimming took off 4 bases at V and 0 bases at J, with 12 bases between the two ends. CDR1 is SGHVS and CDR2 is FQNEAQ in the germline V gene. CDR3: CASSSLGRVNTEAFF. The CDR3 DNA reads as TGTGCCAGCAGCTCACTGGGACGGGTGAACACTGAAGCTTTCTTT. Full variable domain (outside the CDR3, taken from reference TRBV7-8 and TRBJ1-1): GAGVSQSPRYKVAKRGQDVALRCDPISGHVSLFWYQQALGQGPEFLTYFQNEAQLDKSGLPSDRFFAERPEGSVSTLKIQRTQQEDSAVYLCASSSLGRVNTEAFFGQGTRLTVV.

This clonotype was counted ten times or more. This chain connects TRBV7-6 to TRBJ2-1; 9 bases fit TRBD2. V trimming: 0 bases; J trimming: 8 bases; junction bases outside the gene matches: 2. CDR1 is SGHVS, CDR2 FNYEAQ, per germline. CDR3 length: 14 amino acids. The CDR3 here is CASSLAAGGDEQFF. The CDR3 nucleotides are TGTGCCAGCAGCTTAGCAGCGGGAGGCGATGAGCAGTTCTTC.

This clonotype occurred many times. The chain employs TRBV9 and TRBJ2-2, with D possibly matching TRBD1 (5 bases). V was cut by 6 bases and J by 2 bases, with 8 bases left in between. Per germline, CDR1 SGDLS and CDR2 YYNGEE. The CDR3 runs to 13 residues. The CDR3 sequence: CASIDRNTGELFF. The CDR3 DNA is TGTGCCAGCATTGACAGAAACACCGGGGAGCTGTTTTTT.

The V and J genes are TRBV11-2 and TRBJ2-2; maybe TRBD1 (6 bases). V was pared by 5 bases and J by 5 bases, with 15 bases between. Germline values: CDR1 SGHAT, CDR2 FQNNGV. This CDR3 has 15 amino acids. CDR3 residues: CASSIHREWTGELFF. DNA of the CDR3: TGTGCCAGCAGCATCCACAGGGAGTGGACCGGGGAGCTGTTTTTT.

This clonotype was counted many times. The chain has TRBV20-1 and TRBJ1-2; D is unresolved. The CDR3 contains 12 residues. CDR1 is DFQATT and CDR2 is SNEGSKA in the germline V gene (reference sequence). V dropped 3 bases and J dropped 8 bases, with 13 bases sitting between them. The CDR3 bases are TGCAGTGCTAGCGACCGGAGCCGAGGCTACACCTTC. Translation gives CSASDRSRGYTF.

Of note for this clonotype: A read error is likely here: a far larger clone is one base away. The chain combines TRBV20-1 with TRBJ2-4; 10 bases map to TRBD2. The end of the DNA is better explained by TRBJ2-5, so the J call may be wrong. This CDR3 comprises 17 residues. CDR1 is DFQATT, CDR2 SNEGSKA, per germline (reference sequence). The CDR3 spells CSAIGGSGRLVGETQYF. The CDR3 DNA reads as TGCAGTGCTATCGGTGGTAGCGGGAGGCTCGTGGGGGAGACCCAGTACTTC.

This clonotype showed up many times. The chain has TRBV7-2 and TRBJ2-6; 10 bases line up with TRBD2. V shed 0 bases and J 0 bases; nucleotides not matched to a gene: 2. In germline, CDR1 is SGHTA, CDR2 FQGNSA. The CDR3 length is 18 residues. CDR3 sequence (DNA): TGTGCCAGCAGCTTAGCGAGACTAGCGGGCTCTGGGGCCAACGTCCTGACTTTC. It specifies CASSLARLAGSGANVLTF.

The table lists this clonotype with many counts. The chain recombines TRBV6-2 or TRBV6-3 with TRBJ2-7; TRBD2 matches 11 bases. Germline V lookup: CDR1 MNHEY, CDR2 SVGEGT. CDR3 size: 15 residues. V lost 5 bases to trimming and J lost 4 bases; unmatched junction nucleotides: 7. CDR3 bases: TGTGCCAGCAGTCCACAACGGACTAGCGGGTACGAGCAGTACTTC. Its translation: CASSPQRTSGYEQYF.

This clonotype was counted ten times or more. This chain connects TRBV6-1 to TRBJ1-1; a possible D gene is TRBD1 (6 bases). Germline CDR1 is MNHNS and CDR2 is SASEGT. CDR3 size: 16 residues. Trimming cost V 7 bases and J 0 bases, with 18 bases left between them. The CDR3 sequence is CASITGRGGLNTEAFF. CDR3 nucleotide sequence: TGTGCCAGCATCACCGGGAGGGGGGGATTGAACACTGAAGCTTTCTTT.

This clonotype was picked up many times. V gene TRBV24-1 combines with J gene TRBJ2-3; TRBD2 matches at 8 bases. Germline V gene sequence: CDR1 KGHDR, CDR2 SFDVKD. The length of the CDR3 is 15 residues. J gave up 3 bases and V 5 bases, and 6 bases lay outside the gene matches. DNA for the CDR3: TGTGCCACCAGTGGGGGACTAGGATTGACAGATACGCAGTATTTT. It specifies CATSGGLGLTDTQYF.